The source of this T cell receptor (beta chain) is a study of blood T cells in healthy people across ages (dated by TCRdb to between 2014 and 2016). The study in broad terms: Template switching captured roughly one uniquely barcoded TCR beta cDNA molecule per two T cells in model experiments. Age-related changes in TCR beta repertoire diversity were measured in the study by deep sequencing normalized with unique cDNA molecular identifiers. The study analyzed two additional independent replicas of 1 million unique cDNA reads from the same blood draw for two donors, one aged 18 to 29 and one aged 80 or older. The donors were divided into four age groups: young (average around 17 years), middle-aged (approximately 39), aged (about 60) and long-lived (nearly 85). To avoid experimental bias, donors of different ages were spread randomly across the sequencing lanes. Points the paper makes about the study in general: Since profiling was done on bulk unsorted PBMCs, naive and antigen-experienced compartments could not be conclusively compared. As age increased, observed TCR beta diversity per million T cells dropped in a roughly linear way, and a significant reduction was already evident by age 40. Estimates of total diversity based on one million sequenced T cells were regarded as lower bounds and as underestimates. Compared with the aged group, the long-lived group had more naive CD4+ T cells, fewer expanded clones and increased TCR diversity, a pattern suggesting age selection. The percentage of naive T cells measured by flow cytometry correlated strongly with observed TCR beta diversity. Donor CMV infection status was unknown, potentially confounding age-related changes in expanded clonotypes.

The library was built by means of 5' RACE. Sequencing relied on an Illumina HiSeq 2500. A second PCR of roughly 6 to 11 cycles was run with a J-beta primer mix and a sample-barcoded 5' primer. A template-switch 5' adaptor carrying 12 random nucleotides introduced a unique molecular identifier onto each TCR beta cDNA molecule. Each sample yielded at least 2.5 million CDR3-containing paired-end reads. The Mint cDNA synthesis kit, primed by a TRBC-specific oligonucleotide, was used to synthesize first-strand cDNA from all RNA. After uracil-DNA glycosylase treatment, a first 18-cycle PCR used universal primers M1SS and BC2_uni_R on all cDNA. Per the authors' processing: For normalization, 1 million high-quality reads, each with a distinct molecular identifier, were randomly selected from each sample. Reads with shared molecular identifiers were discarded instead of being binned into consensus sequences. MiTCR, with a Q25 quality threshold and the strictest error-elimination algorithm, was used for CDR3 identification, clonotype clustering and error correction. A nonparametric unseen species model using Euler transformation provided a lower-bound estimate of total TCR beta diversity. TCRdb reanalyzed the raw reads on its own, using fastp at Q25 for trimming and MiXCR for clone calling, and kept in-frame beta chains. Identical CDR3 proteins give one entry, which carries the most common genes and DNA. The V and J calls here are based on TCRdb, not the publication. In all, the sample holds roughly 1.5 million distinct CDR3 sequences, and 35% to 45% of those were seen once. The ten largest clones capture approximately 4.1% of the sample.

This clonotype was detected ten times or more. Its antigen is currently not known. Base-call qualities are not available, and no considerably larger clone is one nucleotide away. Systemically healthy Caucasian individuals from Russia, 39 in total and aged roughly 6 to 100 years, were included as donors. About 10 milliliters of peripheral blood were drawn from each donor into EDTA-treated Vacutainer tubes. Ficoll-Paque density-gradient centrifugation was used to isolate PBMCs, with at least 6.5 million per sample. Total RNA was extracted from PBMCs with Trizol reagent, with at least 6 micrograms obtained per sample. The percentages of naive CD45RAhigh/CD27high T cells were determined by flow cytometry on a PBMC aliquot from every donor. The TCR originated in a woman aged 18-30 years in good health. Sequences were obtained from blood.

The nucleotide sequence is given as TGCAGTGCTCGGACAGGGGGCAACACCGGGGAGCTGTTTTTT. Translation gives CSARTGGNTGELFF. The chain was built from TRBV20-1 and TRBJ2-2; the junction holds 11 bases that match TRBD1. CDR1 and CDR2 are drawn from the germline V gene (reference sequence): DFQATT, SNEGSKA. Including the terminal cysteine and phenylalanine, the CDR3 comprises 14 residues. Of the read, only the CDR3 DNA is kept; its 42 bases are in frame from base 1. Germline trimming amounts to 5 bases on V and 2 bases on J, with 1 as the count of junction bases outside the gene matches.